Sequencing of this T cell receptor beta chain was carried out in a study of T-cell reconstitution after alpha-beta-depleted transplantation in children. Study observations and caveats: Several hundred rapidly expanded clones from non-depleted graft cells reportedly supplied alpha-beta T cells about two months post-transplant. T-cell numbers and diversity, one year after transplant, stemmed largely from T cells that were newly produced.

Germline V gives CDR1 DFQATT, CDR2 SNEGSKA (reference sequence). Trimming took 6 bases from V and 10 from J, leaving 16 bases between them. The CDR3 totals 12 residues. This clonotype was observed at least ten times. Its antigen is unknown. Unique molecular identifiers were used to barcode this TCRbeta library. TCRdb reprocessed the PCR reads with MiXCR, giving one entry per CDR3 protein. Of roughly 280,000 distinct CDR3 sequences in the sample, around a tenth were seen once. This rearrangement joins TRBV20-1 to TRBJ2-1; D may be TRBD1 or TRBD2 (6 bases each). The origin of this receptor is a male patient aged 2 to 9 who had a stem cell transplant for chronic granulomatous disease, so the T cells may come from the graft donor. This sample comprised peripheral blood, obtained 180 days after TCRalphabeta/CD19-depleted stem cell transplant. The CDR3 DNA reads as TGCAGTGCGAGGGGGGATCGCAGGGAGCAGTTCTTC. Its protein is CSARGDRREQFF.